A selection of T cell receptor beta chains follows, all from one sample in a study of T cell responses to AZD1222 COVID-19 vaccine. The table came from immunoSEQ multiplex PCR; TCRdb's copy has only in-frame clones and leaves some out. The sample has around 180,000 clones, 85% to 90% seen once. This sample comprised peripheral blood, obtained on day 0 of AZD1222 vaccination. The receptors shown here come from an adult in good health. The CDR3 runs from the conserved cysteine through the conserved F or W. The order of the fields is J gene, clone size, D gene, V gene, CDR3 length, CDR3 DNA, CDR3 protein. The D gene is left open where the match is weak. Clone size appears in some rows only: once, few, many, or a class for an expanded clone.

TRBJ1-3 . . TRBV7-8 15 TGTGCCAGCAGACAAAGCCGGGGCTCTGGAAACACCATATATTTT CASRQSRGSGNTIYF
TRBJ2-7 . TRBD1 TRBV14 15 TGTGCCAGCAGCCGGACACCGGGACAGCTATACGAGCAGTACTTC CASSRTPGQLYEQYF
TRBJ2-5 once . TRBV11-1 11 TGTGCCAGCAGCTCTGGGGAGACCCAGTACTTC CASSSGETQYF
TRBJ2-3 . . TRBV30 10 TGTGCCTTTTTCAGGCATACGCAGTATTTT CAFFRHTQYF
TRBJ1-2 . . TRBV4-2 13 TGTGCCAGCAGCCAAGTTAACCCCTATGGCTACACCTTC CASSQVNPYGYTF
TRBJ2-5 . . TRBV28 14 TGTGCCAGCAGCTTAGACGGCCAGCGGCTGACCCAGTACTTC CASSLDGQRLTQYF
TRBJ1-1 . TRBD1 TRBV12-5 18 TGTGCTAGTGGTTACGGACAGGTGGGGGCCTTAGGGAACACTGAAGCTTTCTTT CASGYGQVGALGNTEAFF
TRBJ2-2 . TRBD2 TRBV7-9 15 TGTGCCAGCAGCTTAGCGGGCGGGAGCTCCGGGGAGCTGTTTTTT CASSLAGGSSGELFF
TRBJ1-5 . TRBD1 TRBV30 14 TGTGCCTGGAGTGAGGGGGCTCTCGGTCAGCCCCAGCATTTT CAWSEGALGQPQHF
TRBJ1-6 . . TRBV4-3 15 TGCGCCAGCAGCCAAGGTTTCCCTTCGGATTCACCCCTCCACTTT CASSQGFPSDSPLHF
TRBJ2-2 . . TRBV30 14 TGTGCCTGGAGTGGTGGGCCTTTACCCGGGGAGCTGTTTTTT CAWSGGPLPGELFF
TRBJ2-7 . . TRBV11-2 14 TGTGCCAGCAGGACCGAAGGGGTAAGCTACGAGCAGTACTTC CASRTEGVSYEQYF
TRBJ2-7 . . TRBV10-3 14 TGTGCCATCAGTGTGACAATAACGGGAGCTGAGCAGTACTTC CAISVTITGAEQYF
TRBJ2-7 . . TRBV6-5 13 TGTGCCAGCAGGGTGGGGGGTCGGTACGAGCAGTACTTC CASRVGGRYEQYF
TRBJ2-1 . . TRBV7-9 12 TGTGCCAGCAGCCCAGGGACGAATGAGCAGTTCTTC CASSPGTNEQFF
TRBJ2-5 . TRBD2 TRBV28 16 TGTGCCAGCAGTTTAGAACTAGCGGGGCTCCAAGAGACCCAGTACTTC CASSLELAGLQETQYF
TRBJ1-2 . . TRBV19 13 TGTGCCAGTAGTATAGGGTCCGGCGGCGGCTACACCTTC CASSIGSGGGYTF
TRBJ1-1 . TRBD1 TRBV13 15 TGTGCCAGCAGCACCACGGGACAGGGAGGCACTGAAGCTTTCTTT CASSTTGQGGTEAFF
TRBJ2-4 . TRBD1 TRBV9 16 TGTGCCAGCAGCGTAGGAGTAGGACAGGCCGGAAACATTCAGTACTTC CASSVGVGQAGNIQYF
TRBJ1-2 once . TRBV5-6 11 TGTGCCAGCAGCCTCTTTGGTGGCTACACCTTC CASSLFGGYTF
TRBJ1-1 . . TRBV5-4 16 TGTGCCAGCAGCTTCGAGGGGATGGGTCTCAACACTGAAGCTTTCTTT CASSFEGMGLNTEAFF
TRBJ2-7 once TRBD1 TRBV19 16 TGTGCCAGTAGTCCTAGGACAGGGCCTCGCTCCTACGAGCAGTACTTC CASSPRTGPRSYEQYF
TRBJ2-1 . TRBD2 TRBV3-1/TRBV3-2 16 TGTGCCAGCAGCCAAGGACTAGCGGCCTCCTACAATGAGCAGTTCTTC CASSQGLAASYNEQFF
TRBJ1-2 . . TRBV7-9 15 TGTGCCAGCAGCTTTCGGCAGGCCGCTAACTATGGCTACACCTTC CASSFRQAANYGYTF
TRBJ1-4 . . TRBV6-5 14 TGTGCCAGCAGTAGGGACCCAGCGGGTGAAAAACTGTTTTTT CASSRDPAGEKLFF
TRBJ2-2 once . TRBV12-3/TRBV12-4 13 TGTGCCAGCAGTCCGGGGTCGAACCGGGAGCTGTTTTTT CASSPGSNRELFF
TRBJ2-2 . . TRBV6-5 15 TGTGCCAGCAGTTCCAGCCGGAGCGGGACCGGGGAGCTGTTTTTT CASSSSRSGTGELFF
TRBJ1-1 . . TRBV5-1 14 TGCGCCAGCAGCTTCCAACCAGGGCAAACTGAAGCTTTCTTT CASSFQPGQTEAFF
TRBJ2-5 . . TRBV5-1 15 TGCGCCAGCAGCTTGACGGGAAGAGAACAAGAGACCCAGTACTTC CASSLTGREQETQYF
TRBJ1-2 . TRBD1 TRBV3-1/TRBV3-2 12 TGTGCCAGCAGCCAAGGTGGGACAGGGAGGGCCTTC CASSQGGTGRAF
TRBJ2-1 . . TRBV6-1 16 TGTGCCAGCAGTGGGTCGGGCCGGGAGTACTACAATGAGCAGTTCTTC CASSGSGREYYNEQFF
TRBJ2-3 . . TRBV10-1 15 TGCGCCAGCAGTGAGTCGATATCCGCTCCAGATACGCAGTATTTT CASSESISAPDTQYF
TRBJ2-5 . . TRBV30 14 TGTGCCTGGAGTGTAGTGGGGGCCGGGGAGACCCAGTACTTC CAWSVVGAGETQYF
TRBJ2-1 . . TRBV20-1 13 TGCAGTGCTAGTTCTGACAACAACAATGAGCAGTTCTTC CSASSDNNNEQFF
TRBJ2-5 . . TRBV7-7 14 TGTGCTAGCAGCTTAGTTCAGGGGCAAGAGACCCAGTACTTC CASSLVQGQETQYF
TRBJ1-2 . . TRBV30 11 TGTGCCTGGAGTATAGGACAGAGCTACACCTTC CAWSIGQSYTF
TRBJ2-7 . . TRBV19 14 TGTGCCAGTAGTTCCCGTCAACAGAACTACGAGCAGTACTTC CASSSRQQNYEQYF
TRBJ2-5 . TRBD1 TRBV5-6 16 TGTGCCAGCAGCTTAGTGAGACAGGGGGCGGGAGAGACCCAGTACTTC CASSLVRQGAGETQYF
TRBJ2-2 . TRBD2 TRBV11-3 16 TGTGCCAGCAGCACCCGGACTAGCGGGAGCACCGGGGAGCTGTTTTTT CASSTRTSGSTGELFF
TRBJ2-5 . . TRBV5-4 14 TGTGCCAGCAGCCCGGACGGACACCAAGAGACCCAGTACTTC CASSPDGHQETQYF
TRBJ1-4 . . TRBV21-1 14 TGTGCCAGCAGCAATTCAGGGATCCGCGAAAAACTGTTTTTT CASSNSGIREKLFF
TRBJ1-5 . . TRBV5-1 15 TGCGCCAGCAGCTTGGAGGGATATAGCAATCAGCCCCAGCATTTT CASSLEGYSNQPQHF
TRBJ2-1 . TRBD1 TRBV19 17 TGTGCCAGTAGCCTCGACAGGGTGACCCCTTCCTACAATGAGCAGTTCTTC CASSLDRVTPSYNEQFF